This TCR beta chain was observed in a study of blood T cell repertoires in COVID-19. The protocol was immunoSEQ multiplex PCR, while the TCRdb copy is restricted to in-frame clones and leaves out a portion. Of about 140,000 clones in the sample, 82% are singletons; the top ten hold around 4%. CDR1 and CDR2 (germline): KGHSH, LQKENI. This CDR3 comprises 15 residues. Unmatched junction bases numbered 8, after V lost 4 bases and J lost 4 bases. The chain employs TRBV18 and TRBJ1-2; 8 nucleotides align to TRBD1. Sequenced sample: peripheral blood. The sequence came from an elderly woman with acute or convalescent COVID-19. CDR3 amino acids: CASSLGQGGFYGYTF. The CDR3 coding sequence is TGTGCCAGCTCACTAGGACAGGGCGGCTTCTATGGCTACACCTTC.